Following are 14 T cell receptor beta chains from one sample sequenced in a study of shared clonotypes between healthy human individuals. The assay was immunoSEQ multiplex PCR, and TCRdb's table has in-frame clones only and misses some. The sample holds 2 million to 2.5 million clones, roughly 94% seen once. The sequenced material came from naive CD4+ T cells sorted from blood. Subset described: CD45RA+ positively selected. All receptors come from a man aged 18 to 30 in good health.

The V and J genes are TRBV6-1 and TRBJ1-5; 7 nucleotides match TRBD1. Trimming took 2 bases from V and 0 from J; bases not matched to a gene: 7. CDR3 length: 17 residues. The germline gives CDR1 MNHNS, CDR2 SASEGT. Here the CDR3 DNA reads TGTGCCAGCAGTGAAAGGCAGGGGGGGTATAGCAATCAGCCCCAGCATTTT. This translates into CASSERQGGYSNQPQHF.

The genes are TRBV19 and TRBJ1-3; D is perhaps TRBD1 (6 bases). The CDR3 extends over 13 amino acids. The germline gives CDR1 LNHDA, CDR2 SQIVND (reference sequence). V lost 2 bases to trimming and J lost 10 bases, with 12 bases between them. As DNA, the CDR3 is TGTGCCAGTAGTATAATGGACAGTTCGACCATATATTTT. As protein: CASSIMDSSTIYF.

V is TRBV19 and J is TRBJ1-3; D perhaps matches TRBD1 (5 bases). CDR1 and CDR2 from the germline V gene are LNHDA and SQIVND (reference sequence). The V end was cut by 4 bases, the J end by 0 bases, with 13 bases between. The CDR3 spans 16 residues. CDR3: CASSTTAGFSGNTIYF. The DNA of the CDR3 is TGTGCCAGTAGTACGACAGCGGGCTTCTCTGGAAACACCATATATTTT.

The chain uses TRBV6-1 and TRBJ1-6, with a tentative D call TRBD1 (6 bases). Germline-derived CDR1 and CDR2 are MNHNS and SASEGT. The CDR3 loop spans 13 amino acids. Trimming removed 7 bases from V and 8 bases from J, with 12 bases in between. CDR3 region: CASMGGRDSPLHF. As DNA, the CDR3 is TGTGCCAGCATGGGGGGCCGGGATTCACCCCTCCACTTT.

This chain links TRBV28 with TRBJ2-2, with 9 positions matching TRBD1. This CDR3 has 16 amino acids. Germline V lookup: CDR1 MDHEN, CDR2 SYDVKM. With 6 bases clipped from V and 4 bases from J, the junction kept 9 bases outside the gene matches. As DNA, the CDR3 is TGTGCCAGCAGCCCTATCGGACAGGGGAGCACCGGGGAGCTGTTTTTT. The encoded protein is CASSPIGQGSTGELFF.

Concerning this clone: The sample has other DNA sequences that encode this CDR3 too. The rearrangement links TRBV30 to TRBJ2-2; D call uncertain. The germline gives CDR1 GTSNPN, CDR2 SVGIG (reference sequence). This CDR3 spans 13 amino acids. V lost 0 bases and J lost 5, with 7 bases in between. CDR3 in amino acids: CAWSVRRTGELFF. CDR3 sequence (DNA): TGTGCCTGGAGTGTACGAAGGACCGGGGAGCTGTTTTTT.

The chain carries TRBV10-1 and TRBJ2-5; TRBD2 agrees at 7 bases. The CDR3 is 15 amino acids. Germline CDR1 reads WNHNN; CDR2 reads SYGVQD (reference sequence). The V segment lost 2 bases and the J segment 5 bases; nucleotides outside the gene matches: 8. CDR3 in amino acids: CASSEAAGRVETQYF. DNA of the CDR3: TGCGCCAGCAGTGAGGCGGCAGGGAGGGTTGAGACCCAGTACTTC.

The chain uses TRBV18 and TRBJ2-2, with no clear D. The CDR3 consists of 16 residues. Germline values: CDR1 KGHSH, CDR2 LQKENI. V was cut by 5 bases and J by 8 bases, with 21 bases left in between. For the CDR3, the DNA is TGTGCCAGCTCATCACTCAGACAAACCTTAGGAGGGGAGCTGTTTTTT. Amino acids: CASSSLRQTLGGELFF. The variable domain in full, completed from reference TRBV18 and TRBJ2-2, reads NAGVMQNPRHLVRRRGQEARLRCSPMKGHSHVYWYRQLPEEGLKFMVYLQKENIIDESGMPKERFSAEFPKEGPSILRIQQVVRGDSAAYFCASSSLRQTLGGELFFGEGSRLTVL.

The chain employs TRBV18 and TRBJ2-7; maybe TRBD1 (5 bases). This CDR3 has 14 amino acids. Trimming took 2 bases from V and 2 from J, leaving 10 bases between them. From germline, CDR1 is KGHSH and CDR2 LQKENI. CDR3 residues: CASSPSAGTYEQYF. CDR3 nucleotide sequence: TGTGCCAGCTCACCATCGGCAGGGACCTACGAGCAGTACTTC.

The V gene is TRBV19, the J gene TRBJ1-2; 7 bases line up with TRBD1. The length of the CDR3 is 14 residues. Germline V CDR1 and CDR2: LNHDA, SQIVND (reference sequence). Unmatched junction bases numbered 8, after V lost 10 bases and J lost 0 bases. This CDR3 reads CANPPGGSNYGYTF. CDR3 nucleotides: TGTGCCAACCCGCCAGGGGGATCTAACTATGGCTACACCTTC.

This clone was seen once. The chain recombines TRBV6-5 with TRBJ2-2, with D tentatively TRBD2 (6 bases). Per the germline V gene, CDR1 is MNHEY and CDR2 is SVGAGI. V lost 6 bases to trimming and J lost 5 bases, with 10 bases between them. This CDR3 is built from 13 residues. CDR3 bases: TGTGCCAGCAGATCTGGGGGGACCGGGGAGCTGTTTTTT. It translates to CASRSGGTGELFF.

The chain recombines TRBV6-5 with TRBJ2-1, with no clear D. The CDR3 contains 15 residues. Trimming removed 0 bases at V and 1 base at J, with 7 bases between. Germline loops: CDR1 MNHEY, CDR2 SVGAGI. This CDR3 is CASSYSAVSYNEQFF. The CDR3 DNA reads TGTGCCAGCAGTTACTCTGCCGTATCCTACAATGAGCAGTTCTTC.

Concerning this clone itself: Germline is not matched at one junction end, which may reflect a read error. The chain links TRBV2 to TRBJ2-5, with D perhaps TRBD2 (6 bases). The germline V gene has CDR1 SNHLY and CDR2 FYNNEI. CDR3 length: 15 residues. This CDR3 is CASRAEGSGRETQYF. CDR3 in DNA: TGTGCGAGCAGGGCGGAGGGGTCGGGGAGAGAGACCCAGTACTTC.

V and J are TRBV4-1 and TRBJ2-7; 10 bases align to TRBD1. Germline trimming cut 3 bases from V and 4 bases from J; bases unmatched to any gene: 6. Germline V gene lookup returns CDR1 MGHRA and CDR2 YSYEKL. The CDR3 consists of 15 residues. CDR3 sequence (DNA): TGCGCCAGCAGCCATCCCGGGACAGGGGCGTACGAGCAGTACTTC. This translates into CASSHPGTGAYEQYF.